Following are 17 T cell receptor beta chains from one sample sequenced in a study of regulatory T cells in long-lasting Graves disease. To make TCR beta libraries, researchers used iRepertoire HTBI primers and Arm-PCR of CDR3 regions. A single record per CDR3 protein comes from TCRdb applying MiXCR to the multiplex PCR reads. The sample records around 360,000 distinct CDR3 sequences, around 15% being singletons. Time point described: newly diagnosed GD, antithyroid drugs for less than 3 months. RNA isolated from PBMCs was used to make the TCR library. These same data were also listed under a study on T cells in Graves' hyperthyroidism and ophthalmopathy.

The source material was peripheral blood mononuclear cells (PBMCs), sampled at new diagnosis, from a patient treated with antithyroid drugs. The receptor source for this set is a woman aged 18-29 years with Graves disease.

The chain couples TRBV6-5 to TRBJ1-1; no clear D. Germline-derived CDR1 and CDR2 are MNHEY and SVGAGI. This CDR3 spans 11 amino acids. Trimming shortened V by 0 bases and J by 13 bases, and 9 bases separated the two germline ends. The CDR3 bases are TGTGCCAGCAGTTACTCGAGTATTAATTTCTTT. Protein: CASSYSSINFF.

This clonotype was detected ten times or more. The gene calls are TRBV2 and TRBJ2-2, with TRBD2 matching 11 bases. Per germline, CDR1 SNHLY and CDR2 FYNNEI. The ends lost 2 bases at V and 4 bases at J; junction bases unmatched: 0. This CDR3 comprises 15 residues. In nucleotides, the CDR3 is TGTGCCAGCAGTGAAACTAGCGGGAGCACCGGGGAGCTGTTTTTT. Protein sequence: CASSETSGSTGELFF.

This clonotype was recorded at least ten times. The chain links TRBV27 to TRBJ2-7; 10 bases fit TRBD2. With V trimmed by 6 bases and J by 3 bases, 5 bases remained unmatched. This CDR3 is built from 14 residues. The germline V gene encodes CDR1 MNHEY and CDR2 SMNVEV (reference sequence). This chain's CDR3 is CASSLGLADYEQYF. CDR3 nucleotide sequence: TGTGCCAGCAGCTTAGGACTAGCGGACTACGAGCAGTACTTC.

This clonotype was recorded a few times. The chain couples TRBV19 to TRBJ1-1; D unresolved. The germline V gene has CDR1 LNHDA and CDR2 SQIVND (reference sequence). The CDR3 runs 17 residues. Trimming cost V 3 bases and J 1 base, with 18 bases left between them. The CDR3 DNA follows: TGTGCCAGTAGTATTCCCCCCTTGAGAGGGAAGAACACTGAAGCTTTCTTT. Translation: CASSIPPLRGKNTEAFF. The whole variable domain, filled in from reference TRBV19 and TRBJ1-1, reads DGGITQSPKYLFRKEGQNVTLSCEQNLNHDAMYWYRQDPGQGLRLIYYSQIVNDFQKGDIAEGYSVSREKKESFPLTVTSAQKNPTAFYLCASSIPPLRGKNTEAFFGQGTRLTVV.

In this sample, this clonotype turned up a few times. The CDR3 sequence: CASSLVGMSGHRGPNEQFF. In nucleotides, the CDR3 is TGTGCCAGCAGCTTAGTCGGTATGAGTGGCCACCGGGGACCGAATGAGCAGTTCTTC. The chain joins TRBV7-9 to TRBJ2-1; D tentatively fits TRBD1 or TRBD2 (5 bases each). Deletions cut 1 base from V and 7 bases from J, with 26 bases between. The CDR3 is 19 residues long. Germline V CDR1 and CDR2: SEHNR, FQNEAQ (reference sequence). Full variable domain (missing parts from reference TRBV7-9 and TRBJ2-1): DTGVSQNPRHKITKRGQNVTFRCDPISEHNRLYWYRQTLGQGPEFLTYFQNEAQLEKSRLLSDRFSAERPKGSFSTLEIQRTEQGDSAMYLCASSLVGMSGHRGPNEQFFGPGTRLTVL.

On this clonotype: A much larger clonotype is one base distant, so this may be a read error. For the CDR3, the DNA is TGCGGTGCTACGGAGCTGGGGAGCGAGCAGTACTTC. As protein: CGATELGSEQYF. This chain uses TRBV20-1 with TRBJ2-7; a possible D gene is TRBD2 (5 bases). The CDR3 contains 12 residues. Germline V gene sequence: CDR1 DFQATT, CDR2 SNEGSKA (reference sequence).

This clonotype was counted at least ten times. The V gene is TRBV11-2, the J gene TRBJ2-3; the D gene is possibly TRBD1 (6 bases). V was clipped by 5 bases and J by 4 bases, with 10 bases between them. The CDR3 has 13 residues. The germline gives CDR1 SGHAT, CDR2 FQNNGV. The CDR3 DNA sequence: TGTGCCAGCAGCGTACAGGGTCCAGATACGCAGTATTTT. It is translated as CASSVQGPDTQYF.

With respect to this clonotype: A far larger clone lies a single base away; this is likely a read error. This chain links TRBV4-3 with TRBJ2-7; 9 nucleotides line up with TRBD1. Germline assignment: CDR1 LGHNA and CDR2 YSLEER. The junction had 12 bases not matched to a gene; V was cut back by 1 base and J by 2 bases. The CDR3 loop spans 18 amino acids. CDR3 nucleotides: TGCGCCAGCAGCCAAGCCCGATGGGACAGGGCGGTGGCCTACGAGCAGTACGTC. It yields the protein CASSQARWDRAVAYEQYV.

Notes on this clonotype: With a much larger clone just one base away, this may be a read error. The chain employs TRBV30 and TRBJ2-7; D call uncertain. The germline CDR1 and CDR2 sequences are GTSNPN and SVGIG (reference sequence). The V and J ends lost 2 bases and 4 bases respectively, with 12 bases between them. The CDR3 consists of 13 residues. CDR3 amino acids: CAWSSRNGYEQYF. The DNA of the CDR3 is TGTGCCTGGAGTAGCAGAAATGGGTACGAGCAGTACTTC.

This clonotype was observed at least ten times. The J gene is TRBJ2-5, the V gene TRBV10-3; 7 bases match TRBD2. The CDR3 contains 15 residues. Germline CDR1 reads ENHRY; CDR2 reads SYGVKD. V was pared by 2 bases and J by 2 bases, with 5 bases of the junction left unmatched. The CDR3 DNA reads as TGTGCCATCAGTGAGGCTAGCGGCATACAAGAGACCCAGTACTTC. Its protein is CAISEASGIQETQYF.

V gene TRBV7-2 combines with J gene TRBJ2-7; D call uncertain. Germline V gene data show CDR1 as SGHTA and CDR2 as FQGNSA. There are 16 residues in the CDR3. V lost 1 base, J lost 0 bases, and 13 bases lay in between. In DNA, the CDR3 is TGTGCCAGCAGCTTAGGGGGATTTGCACCCTCCTACGAGCAGTACTTC. It yields the protein CASSLGGFAPSYEQYF.

This clonotype was observed a handful of times. This chain uses TRBV15 with TRBJ2-7, with TRBD1 as a possible D gene (6 bases). The CDR3 is made up of 15 amino acids. CDR1 and CDR2 from the germline V gene are LNHNV and YYDKDF (reference sequence). V was clipped by 4 bases and J by 1 base, with 14 bases between them. CDR3 nucleotide sequence: TGTGCCACCAGCACCACCCTTACAGGGTCCTACGAGCAGTACTTC. It codes for CATSTTLTGSYEQYF.

This clonotype turned up a few times. The chain employs TRBV4-1 and TRBJ2-1, with 10 nucleotides matching TRBD2. CDR3 length: 14 amino acids. Germline V gene lookup returns CDR1 MGHRA and CDR2 YSYEKL. J was trimmed by 9 bases and V by 0 bases; bases with no gene match: 2. CDR3 amino acids: CASSQDSSGGEQFF. The CDR3 DNA sequence: TGCGCCAGCAGCCAAGATTCTAGCGGGGGTGAGCAGTTCTTC.

This clonotype was recorded many times. The chain employs TRBV30 and TRBJ2-7, with D tentatively TRBD1 (5 bases). Germline loops: CDR1 GTSNPN, CDR2 SVGIG (reference sequence). The ends were cut back, 1 base at V and 3 bases at J, with 13 bases in the middle. This CDR3 is 14 amino acids long. The CDR3 nucleotides are TGTGCCTGGAGTGGTAGTGACAGAGACTACGAGCAGTACTTC. Its protein product is CAWSGSDRDYEQYF.

The V and J genes are TRBV7-3 and TRBJ2-2, with D hard to call. Trimming stripped 2 bases from V and 2 bases from J, with 9 bases between. CDR1 and CDR2 (germline): SGHTA, FQGTGA. The CDR3 covers 15 residues. In nucleotides, the CDR3 is TGTGCCAGCAGCTTAGAGGCTCTAAACACCGGGGAGCTGTTTTTT. Protein sequence: CASSLEALNTGELFF.

This clonotype came up once. Given a much more abundant clone one base away, this may be a read error. The CDR3 does not end in the conserved phenylalanine or tryptophan, so this is likely a read error. The chain employs TRBV30 and TRBJ2-3; TRBD2 might be the D (5 bases). Germline-derived CDR1 and CDR2 are GTSNPN and SVGIG (reference sequence). CDR3 length equals 13 residues. V shed 7 bases and J shed 7 bases, with 18 bases lying between them. CDR3 in DNA: TGTGCCTCCCAAGCGGCGATGGGGAATACGCAGTATCTT. Translated, it gives CASQAAMGNTQYL.

V and J are TRBV6-7 and TRBJ2-1, with 9 bases aligning to TRBD1. TRBV6-7 qualifies as an ORF whose function is uncertain. V shed 6 bases, J shed 7 bases, and the junction held 13 bases outside the gene matches. This CDR3 contains 16 residues. The CDR3 DNA follows: TGTGCCAGCAGCAGCAGGGCCCTGACAGGGGGGAATGAGCAGTTCTTC. Translating it yields CASSSRALTGGNEQFF.